This T cell receptor (beta chain) was recorded in a study of blood T cell repertoires in COVID-19. Across the whole study: Italy, Spain and the United States were the sources of the convalescent and acute COVID-19 samples. PBMCs, B-cell-depleted T cells, or T cells were the source of the cDNA or gDNA that made up the material.

Trimming cost V 4 bases and J 13 bases, with 10 bases left between them. This CDR3 comprises 11 residues. In germline, CDR1 is SEHNR, CDR2 FQNEAQ (reference sequence). Per the authors' pipeline: Nucleated cell number was recorded as an estimate derived from reference gene primer amplification. Produced via immunoSEQ multiplex PCR; TCRdb's table is partial and in-frame only. For V, J and clone size, that table is used; D and trimming come from the DNA. Of more than 50,000 clones listed, approximately 88% were seen once; the top ten hold around 3.7%. The chain recombines TRBV7-9 with TRBJ1-4; D perhaps matches TRBD1 (5 bases). The TCR sequence derives from a human donor in a cohort sampled during active COVID-19. The source material was peripheral blood. The chain's CDR3 is CASSSQGLLFF. The CDR3 DNA reads as TGTGCCAGCAGCTCTCAGGGATTACTGTTTTTT. Drawing the rest from reference TRBV7-9 and TRBJ1-4, the complete variable domain is DTGVSQNPRHKITKRGQNVTFRCDPISEHNRLYWYRQTLGQGPEFLTYFQNEAQLEKSRLLSDRFSAERPKGSFSTLEIQRTEQGDSAMYLCASSSQGLLFFGSGTQLSVL.